The source of this T cell receptor (beta chain) is a study of cytomegalovirus exposure and HLA in healthy donors. Study-wide context: Most donors, around 81% of 398 genotyped, fell in the Caucasian-associated ancestry cluster.

General observations from the study: A highly shared variant cluster was judged a likely technical artifact. It was reported that TCR beta sequences correctly inferred the HLA-A and HLA-B alleles for most subjects.

PCR employed 60 Vbeta and 13 Jbeta primers. TCRdb keeps only in-frame clones here, not all; method: immunoSEQ multiplex PCR. Among some 180,000 clones listed, over 80% were seen once. This clone has a handful of counts. Its antigen is undetermined. The sequence came from a male donor in good health and CMV-seronegative. Specimen: PBMCs.

In DNA form, the CDR3 reads TGTGCCAGTAGTTCCGGACAGGGACGTGGCTACACCTTC. It is translated as CASSSGQGRGYTF. The genes are TRBV19 and TRBJ1-2; 8 bases line up with TRBD1. V was pared by 5 bases and J by 7 bases, with 6 bases of the junction left unmatched. Germline V gives CDR1 LNHDA, CDR2 SQIVND (reference sequence). The CDR3 length is 13 residues.